This is a list of T cell receptor beta chains from one sample in a study of spatial heterogeneity in lung cancer. TCRdb re-called the 5' RACE reads with MiXCR, one entry per CDR3 protein. This sample has approximately 92,000 distinct CDR3 sequences, with around 12% found just once. Here the sequenced sample was PBMCs, taken at surgery. The source is a male donor with early-stage non-small cell lung cancer. Each CDR3 is given with its conserved first and last residue. The D gene is left open where the match is weak. Clone sizes are given selectively: once, few, many, or a class where the clone is expanded.

CDR3 protein: CASSLPGTRETYEQYF; CDR3 DNA: TGTGCCAGCAGTTTACCCGGGACTAGGGAGACCTACGAGCAGTACTTC; J gene: TRBJ2-7; clone size: few; V gene: TRBV28; D gene: TRBD2
CDR3 protein: CASSIDRVGRDGYTF; CDR3 DNA: TGTGCCAGCAGCATCGACAGGGTGGGTCGAGATGGCTACACCTTC; J gene: TRBJ1-2; clone size: many; V gene: TRBV7-2; D gene: TRBD1
CDR3 protein: CASSQGFSPSRVLEGNQPQHF; CDR3 DNA: TGCGCCAGCAGCCAAGGATTCAGCCCTTCAAGGGTCCTGGAGGGCAATCAGCCCCAGCATTTT; J gene: TRBJ1-5; clone size: few; V gene: TRBV4-1; D gene: .
CDR3 protein: CASSRGGGAYQETQYF; CDR3 DNA: TGCGCCAGCAGCAGGGGAGGGGGCGCGTACCAGGAGACCCAGTACTTC; J gene: TRBJ2-5; clone size: few; V gene: TRBV5-1; D gene: .
CDR3 protein: CASSLGEHHLF; CDR3 DNA: TGTGCCAGCAGCTTGGGGGAGCACCACCTCTTC; J gene: TRBJ2-1; clone size: few; V gene: TRBV11-2; D gene: .
CDR3 protein: CASSFRLRGGRADTQYF; CDR3 DNA: TGTGCCAGCAGCTTTCGCTTGCGGGGGGGCCGCGCAGATACGCAGTATTTT; J gene: TRBJ2-3; clone size: .; V gene: TRBV7-2; D gene: TRBD2
CDR3 protein: CASSPPGALDTDTQYF; CDR3 DNA: TGTGCCAGCAGCCCGCCGGGGGCCTTGGACACAGATACGCAGTATTTT; J gene: TRBJ2-3; clone size: many; V gene: TRBV7-9; D gene: .
CDR3 protein: CASSPQGIGEQYF; CDR3 DNA: TGTGCCAGCTCACCACAAGGAATAGGAGAGCAGTACTTC; J gene: TRBJ2-7; clone size: few; V gene: TRBV18; D gene: .
CDR3 protein: CASRGAVKDAFF; CDR3 DNA: TGTGCCAGCAGGGGGGCAGTAAAGGACGCTTTCTTT; J gene: TRBJ1-1; clone size: .; V gene: TRBV6-6; D gene: .
CDR3 protein: CASSPSGRQGVNTQYF; CDR3 DNA: TGTGCCAGCAGCCCAAGCGGTCGGCAGGGGGTTAATACGCAGTATTTT; J gene: TRBJ2-3; clone size: .; V gene: TRBV7-8; D gene: TRBD1
CDR3 protein: CSAGAGTGLRNEQFF; CDR3 DNA: TGCAGTGCTGGCGCCGGGACAGGGCTGAGGAATGAGCAGTTCTTC; J gene: TRBJ2-1; clone size: .; V gene: TRBV20-1; D gene: TRBD1
CDR3 protein: CASSPDGGTNEKLFF; CDR3 DNA: TGTGCCAGCAGCCCCGATGGGGGGACTAATGAAAAACTGTTTTTT; J gene: TRBJ1-4; clone size: many; V gene: TRBV7-9; D gene: .
CDR3 protein: CASTSTGATEAFF; CDR3 DNA: TGTGCCAGCACCTCGACAGGGGCCACTGAAGCTTTCTTT; J gene: TRBJ1-1; clone size: .; V gene: TRBV27; D gene: TRBD1
CDR3 protein: CASSLDPGRATEAFF; CDR3 DNA: TGTGCCAGCAGCTTAGATCCGGGCAGGGCCACTGAAGCTTTCTTT; J gene: TRBJ1-1; clone size: few; V gene: TRBV11-2; D gene: .
CDR3 protein: CASSLNEPLNTGELFF; CDR3 DNA: TGCGCCAGCAGCTTGAATGAGCCCCTGAACACCGGGGAGCTGTTTTTT; J gene: TRBJ2-2; clone size: few; V gene: TRBV5-1; D gene: .
CDR3 protein: CATKGTSGANVLTF; CDR3 DNA: TGTGCTACGAAGGGGACCTCTGGGGCCAACGTCCTGACTTTC; J gene: TRBJ2-6; clone size: few; V gene: TRBV28; D gene: .
CDR3 protein: CASSHRQGRFRNTGELFF; CDR3 DNA: TGTGCCAGCAGTCATCGACAGGGGCGTTTTAGAAACACCGGGGAGCTGTTTTTT; J gene: TRBJ2-2; clone size: many; V gene: TRBV6-2/TRBV6-3; D gene: TRBD1
CDR3 protein: CAISSRGDEQYF; CDR3 DNA: TGTGCCATCAGCAGCAGAGGGGACGAGCAGTACTTC; J gene: TRBJ2-7; clone size: .; V gene: TRBV10-3; D gene: .
CDR3 protein: CASSQVWTSGEQYF; CDR3 DNA: TGTGCCAGCAGCCAAGTATGGACTAGCGGCGAGCAGTACTTC; J gene: TRBJ2-7; clone size: .; V gene: TRBV14; D gene: TRBD2
CDR3 protein: CASSLPQGGDYGYTF; CDR3 DNA: TGTGCCAGCAGTTTGCCGCAGGGTGGTGACTATGGCTACACCTTC; J gene: TRBJ1-2; clone size: few; V gene: TRBV28; D gene: .
CDR3 protein: CAISEVRNTEAFF; CDR3 DNA: TGTGCCATCAGTGAGGTGAGGAACACTGAAGCTTTCTTT; J gene: TRBJ1-1; clone size: .; V gene: TRBV10-3; D gene: .
CDR3 protein: CASKEGGANTGELFF; CDR3 DNA: TGCGCCAGCAAAGAAGGGGGGGCGAACACCGGGGAGCTGTTTTTT; J gene: TRBJ2-2; clone size: few; V gene: TRBV5-1; D gene: .
CDR3 protein: CASSRNPGTGVDEQYF; CDR3 DNA: TGTGCCAGCAGTCGAAACCCCGGGACAGGAGTCGACGAGCAGTACTTC; J gene: TRBJ2-7; clone size: .; V gene: TRBV4-2; D gene: TRBD1
CDR3 protein: CATSGDGRRNYGYTF; CDR3 DNA: TGTGCCACCAGTGGGGATGGCAGGAGGAATTATGGCTACACCTTC; J gene: TRBJ1-2; clone size: few; V gene: TRBV24-1; D gene: .
CDR3 protein: CSARDSRERETQYF; CDR3 DNA: TGCAGTGCTAGAGATTCTCGCGAGCGGGAGACCCAGTACTTC; J gene: TRBJ2-5; clone size: few; V gene: TRBV20-1; D gene: .
CDR3 protein: CASSLGLDSFEQYF; CDR3 DNA: TGTGCCAGCAGTTTAGGCCTTGACAGTTTCGAGCAGTACTTC; J gene: TRBJ2-7; clone size: few; V gene: TRBV12-3/TRBV12-4; D gene: .
CDR3 protein: CASSLLGLAGGLETQYF; CDR3 DNA: TGTGCCAGCAGCCTCTTGGGGTTAGCGGGAGGCTTAGAGACCCAGTACTTC; J gene: TRBJ2-5; clone size: few; V gene: TRBV7-2; D gene: TRBD2
CDR3 protein: CASSLDATSSYEQYF; CDR3 DNA: TGTGCCAGCAGCTTAGACGCGACTAGCTCTTACGAGCAGTACTTC; J gene: TRBJ2-7; clone size: .; V gene: TRBV7-2; D gene: TRBD2
CDR3 protein: CASTTPLRQEQYF; CDR3 DNA: TGTGCCAGCACCACGCCCCTTAGACAAGAGCAGTACTTC; J gene: TRBJ2-7; clone size: few; V gene: TRBV7-2; D gene: .
CDR3 protein: CASRLGRGTEAFF; CDR3 DNA: TGTGCCAGCAGATTAGGCCGGGGCACTGAAGCTTTCTTT; J gene: TRBJ1-1; clone size: many; V gene: TRBV12-3/TRBV12-4; D gene: .
CDR3 protein: CASSPRTGTDEKLFF; CDR3 DNA: TGTGCCAGCAGTCCCCGCACCGGGACGGATGAAAAACTGTTTTTT; J gene: TRBJ1-4; clone size: .; V gene: TRBV12-3/TRBV12-4; D gene: .
CDR3 protein: CASSHLPAGGSYEQYF; CDR3 DNA: TGTGCCAGCTCCCACCTTCCAGCGGGAGGGTCCTACGAGCAGTACTTC; J gene: TRBJ2-7; clone size: few; V gene: TRBV27; D gene: TRBD2
CDR3 protein: CAIQRDPRTDTQYF; CDR3 DNA: TGTGCCATCCAGCGGGACCCCCGCACAGATACGCAGTATTTT; J gene: TRBJ2-3; clone size: many; V gene: TRBV10-3; D gene: TRBD2
CDR3 protein: CASSGWTTSETQYF; CDR3 DNA: TGTGCCAGCAGTGGGTGGACCACCTCCGAGACCCAGTACTTC; J gene: TRBJ2-5; clone size: .; V gene: TRBV28; D gene: .
CDR3 protein: CASRALVRASYEQYF; CDR3 DNA: TGTGCCAGCAGGGCCCTCGTCAGGGCCTCCTACGAGCAGTACTTC; J gene: TRBJ2-7; clone size: few; V gene: TRBV6-2/TRBV6-3; D gene: .
CDR3 protein: CASSGTVNTGELFF; CDR3 DNA: TGTGCCAGTAGTGGGACGGTAAACACCGGGGAGCTGTTTTTT; J gene: TRBJ2-2; clone size: .; V gene: TRBV19; D gene: .
CDR3 protein: CASSPQGNTEAFF; CDR3 DNA: TGTGCCAGCTCACCACAGGGGAACACTGAAGCTTTCTTT; J gene: TRBJ1-1; clone size: .; V gene: TRBV18; D gene: .
CDR3 protein: CASSHRDRTNQPQHF; CDR3 DNA: TGCGCCAGCAGCCACCGGGACAGGACCAATCAGCCCCAGCATTTT; J gene: TRBJ1-5; clone size: few; V gene: TRBV4-1; D gene: TRBD1
CDR3 protein: CASSLVTSGDNNEQFF; CDR3 DNA: TGCGCCAGCAGCTTGGTGACTAGCGGGGATAACAATGAGCAGTTCTTC; J gene: TRBJ2-1; clone size: few; V gene: TRBV5-1; D gene: TRBD2
CDR3 protein: CASSPGPTSRQYF; CDR3 DNA: TGTGCCAGCAGCCCCGGGCCGACTAGTCGGCAGTACTTC; J gene: TRBJ2-7; clone size: few; V gene: TRBV7-9; D gene: .
CDR3 protein: CASSFDRGSEAFF; CDR3 DNA: TGTGCCAGCAGTTTTGACCGGGGCTCTGAAGCTTTCTTT; J gene: TRBJ1-1; clone size: few; V gene: TRBV12-3/TRBV12-4; D gene: .
CDR3 protein: CAISETGSNDEQYF; CDR3 DNA: TGTGCCATCAGTGAGACAGGGTCAAATGACGAGCAGTACTTC; J gene: TRBJ2-7; clone size: medium-sized; V gene: TRBV10-3; D gene: .
CDR3 protein: CATSSGQGNQPQHF; CDR3 DNA: TGTGCCACCAGCAGCGGACAGGGCAATCAGCCCCAGCATTTT; J gene: TRBJ1-5; clone size: .; V gene: TRBV15; D gene: TRBD1